This note documents a single TCR beta chain sequence. V lost 4 bases to trimming and J lost 4 bases, with 17 bases between them. CDR1 is SGHRS, CDR2 YFSETQ, per germline. CDR3 length: 15 residues. The data stem from a study of blood T cell repertoires in COVID-19. As for the study in general: Acute-phase and convalescent COVID-19 samples originated in the United States, Italy and Spain.

Source study methods: How many nucleated cells were present was estimated from reference gene primer amplification. Clones were read by immunoSEQ multiplex PCR, and TCRdb kept only the in-frame ones, dropping some. V, J and clone size are taken as reported in that table, and D and trimming were inferred from the DNA itself. The repertoire holds more than 250,000 clones, with 80% to 90% as singletons. The specimen was PBMCs or T cells enriched from blood (not recorded which). The V and J genes are TRBV5-1 and TRBJ1-1; a weak D match, TRBD1 (6 bases). The clonotype comes from a man aged 25 to 40 who had recovered from COVID-19. CDR3 sequence reads: CASSLPRTEVTEAFF. The DNA of the CDR3 is TGCGCCAGCAGCCTCCCGAGGACAGAAGTCACTGAAGCTTTCTTT.